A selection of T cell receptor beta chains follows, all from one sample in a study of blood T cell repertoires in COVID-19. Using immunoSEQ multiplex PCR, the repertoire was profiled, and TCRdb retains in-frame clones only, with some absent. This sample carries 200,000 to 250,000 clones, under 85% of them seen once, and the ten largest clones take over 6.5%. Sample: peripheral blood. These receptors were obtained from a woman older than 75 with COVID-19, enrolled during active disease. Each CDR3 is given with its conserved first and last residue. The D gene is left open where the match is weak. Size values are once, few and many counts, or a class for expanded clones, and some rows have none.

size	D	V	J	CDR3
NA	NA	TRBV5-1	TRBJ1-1	CASSAGGGGEAFF
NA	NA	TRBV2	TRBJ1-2	CASSEEGAGYGYTF
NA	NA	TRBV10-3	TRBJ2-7	CAISGGGGEQYF
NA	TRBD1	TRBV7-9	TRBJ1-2	CASSLDRVGYTF
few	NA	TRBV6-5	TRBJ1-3	CASRQGLPSGNTIYF
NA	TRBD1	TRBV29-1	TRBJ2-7	CSVLRDRSYEQYF
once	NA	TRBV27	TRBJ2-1	CASSAHTQGEQFF
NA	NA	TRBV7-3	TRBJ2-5	CASSLSVEQETQYF
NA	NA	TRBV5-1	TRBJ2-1	CASNPAGHEWSEQFF
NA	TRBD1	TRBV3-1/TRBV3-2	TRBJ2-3	CASEQGRDTQYF
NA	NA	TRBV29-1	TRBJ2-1	CSVEGALEQFF
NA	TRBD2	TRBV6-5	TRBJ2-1	CASSRSGARANEQFF
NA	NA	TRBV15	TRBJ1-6	CATSRDRGSYNSPLHF
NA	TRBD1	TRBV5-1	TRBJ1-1	CASSFRGQSVEAFF
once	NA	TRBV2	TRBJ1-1	CASSREVNTEAFF
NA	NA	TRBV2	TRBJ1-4	CASSGRTEFLSELFF
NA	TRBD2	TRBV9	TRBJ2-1	CASSGLAGVFSEQFF
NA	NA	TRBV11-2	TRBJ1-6	CASSFSGGFSYNSPLHF
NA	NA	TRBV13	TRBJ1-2	CASSLERGTGYTF
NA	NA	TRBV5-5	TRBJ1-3	CASSLDGSSGNTIYF
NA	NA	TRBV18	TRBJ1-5	CASSPGGFSNQPQHF
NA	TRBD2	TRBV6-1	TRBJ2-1	CASSEGASGGQVF
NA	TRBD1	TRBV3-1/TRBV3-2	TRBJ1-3	CASSQSTGGSGNTIYF
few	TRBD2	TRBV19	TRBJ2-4	CASSPVREGWAKNIQYF
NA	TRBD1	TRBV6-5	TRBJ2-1	CASSWTGTGGDEQFF
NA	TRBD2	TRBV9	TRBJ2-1	CASSPGTAGDEQFF
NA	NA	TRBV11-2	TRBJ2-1	CASTPTSGLRYNEQFF
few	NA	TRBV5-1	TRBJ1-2	CASSYGQRTGYTF
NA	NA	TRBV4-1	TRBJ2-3	CASSQVTDPDTQYF
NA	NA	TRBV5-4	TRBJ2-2	CASSTGGRDRSTGELFF
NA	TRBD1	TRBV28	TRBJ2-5	CASRTGGGETQYF
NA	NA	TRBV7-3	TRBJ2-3	CASSSGVITDTQYF
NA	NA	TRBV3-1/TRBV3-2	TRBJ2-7	CASSQEGNYEQYF
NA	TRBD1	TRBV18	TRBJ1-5	CASSPPGTGGEGPQHF
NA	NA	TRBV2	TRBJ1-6	CASGPAYNSPLHF
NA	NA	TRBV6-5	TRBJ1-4	CASGPYREKLFF
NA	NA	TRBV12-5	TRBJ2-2	CASGLGGNTGELFF
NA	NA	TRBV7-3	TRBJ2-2	CASSLLRNGELFF
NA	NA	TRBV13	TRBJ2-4	CASSSPHRLARDIQYF
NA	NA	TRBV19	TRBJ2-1	CASRVSGDNEQFF
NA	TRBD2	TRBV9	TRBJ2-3	CASSMTSGAGNTQYF
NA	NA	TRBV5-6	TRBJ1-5	CASSLAGTVQPQHF
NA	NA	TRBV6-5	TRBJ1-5	CASSYSPGGINQPQHF
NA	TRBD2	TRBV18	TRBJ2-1	CASSTSAGEQFF
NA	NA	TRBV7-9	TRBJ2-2	CASRSQGVGELFF
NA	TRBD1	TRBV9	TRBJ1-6	CASSPRGGGNSPLHF
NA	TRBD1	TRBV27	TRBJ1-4	CASSLMGQGEGEKLFF